One T cell receptor (beta chain) is described in this entry. The sample comes from a study of control samples from healthy donors and cancer patients. Germline V gene sequence: CDR1 LGHNT, CDR2 FRNRAP. This CDR3 contains 15 residues. V was clipped by 2 bases and J by 8 bases, with 15 bases between them. TCRdb keeps only in-frame clones here, not all; method: immunoSEQ multiplex PCR. Of about 13,000 clones in the sample, around 79% are singletons; the top ten hold approximately 8%. The chain uses TRBV12-5 and TRBJ1-4; no clear D gene. The sequenced sample consisted of formalin-fixed, paraffin-embedded tissue. The sequence was obtained from a male donor with melanoma. The chain's CDR3 is CASGLHGAAREKLFF. As DNA, the CDR3 is TGTGCTAGTGGTTTGCATGGTGCCGCACGCGAAAAACTGTTTTTT.